Listed below are T cell receptor beta chains from one sample, sequenced in a study of cytomegalovirus exposure and HLA in healthy donors. Clones were read by immunoSEQ multiplex PCR, and TCRdb kept only the in-frame ones, dropping some. The sample consists of about 43,000 clones, about 60% of them appearing once. Source material: PBMCs. The receptors were sampled from a man aged 60-69 years in good health and CMV-seropositive. Each CDR3 is given without its conserved first and last residue. Only part of the rows carry a size: once, few, many, or a class if the clone is expanded.

>TRBJ1-1|TRBV6-5|-
ASSSGQWGNTEAF
>TRBJ2-5|TRBV5-5|few
ASSREETQY
>TRBJ2-1|TRBV7-2|-
ASSFLAGVGEQF
>TRBJ2-7|TRBV20-1|few
SGKLAYEQY
>TRBJ2-3|TRBV14|-
ASSQGADTQY
>TRBJ2-6|TRBV6-4|-
ASSDSLSGANVLT
>TRBJ2-3|TRBV18|-
ASSPKTGGTDTQY
>TRBJ2-1|TRBV2|-
ASSINNEQF
>TRBJ1-1|TRBV14|-
ASSQVTGVRGNTEAF
>TRBJ2-2|TRBV6-5|-
ASSYYEQGYTGELF
>TRBJ2-2|TRBV5-6|-
ASSLEVSGANTGELF
>TRBJ2-3|TRBV19|few
ATREGGYTDTQY
>TRBJ1-1|TRBV7-9|-
SSSFSAGAF
>TRBJ2-1|TRBV29-1|-
SGAGAPNLDEQF
>TRBJ2-2|TRBV28|once
ASGTYANTGELF
>TRBJ1-3|TRBV11-2|-
ASSAPGGHGNTIY
>TRBJ2-3|TRBV6-6|-
ALRDRGTDTQY
>TRBJ2-5|TRBV7-9|-
ASSLGDILLQETQY
>TRBJ1-5|TRBV5-6|-
ASSLVGVNQPQH
>TRBJ2-5|TRBV7-2|few
ASSLVGGTGSETQY
>TRBJ2-1|TRBV7-9|-
ASSNAGTNPYNEQF
>TRBJ1-2|TRBV5-5|-
ASSPGQGRPYGYT
>TRBJ1-2|TRBV5-1|-
ASSLAGNNYGYT
>TRBJ1-2|TRBV29-1|-
SVEDTGDGYT
>TRBJ2-7|TRBV29-1|-
SVGQGSSYEQY
>TRBJ2-7|TRBV30|few
AWNRGSTPYEQY
>TRBJ2-2|TRBV5-1|-
ASSLVTANTGELF
>TRBJ2-3|TRBV7-9|-
ASSSRREAGGTDTQY
>TRBJ1-5|TRBV6-1|-
ASRPEFNQPQH
>TRBJ2-1|TRBV27|-
ASSIAGHSYNEQF
>TRBJ1-1|TRBV6-6|-
ASSSGTAEAF
>TRBJ2-7|TRBV29-1|-
SVISRGRYEQY